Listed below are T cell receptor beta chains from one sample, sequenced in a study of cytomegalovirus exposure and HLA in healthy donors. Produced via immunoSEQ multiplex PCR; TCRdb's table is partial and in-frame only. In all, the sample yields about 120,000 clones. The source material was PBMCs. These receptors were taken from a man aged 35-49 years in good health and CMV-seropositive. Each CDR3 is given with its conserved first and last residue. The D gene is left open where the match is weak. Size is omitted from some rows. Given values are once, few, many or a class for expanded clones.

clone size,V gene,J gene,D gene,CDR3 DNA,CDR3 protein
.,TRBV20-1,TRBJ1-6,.,TGCAGTGCTAGAGTTGGCTCACCCCTCCACTTT,CSARVGSPLHF
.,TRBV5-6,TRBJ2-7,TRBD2,TGTGCCAGCAGCGGACTAGCGGCCCAAGCCTCCTACGAGCAGTACTTC,CASSGLAAQASYEQYF
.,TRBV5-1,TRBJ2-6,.,TGCGCCAGCAGCCTCCCGGTGTGGGACACAACGAACTCTGGGGCCAACGTCCTGACTTTC,CASSLPVWDTTNSGANVLTF
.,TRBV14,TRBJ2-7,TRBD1,TGTGCCAGCAGCCTTGTTACAGGGGTGCGCCCCTACGAGCAGTACTTC,CASSLVTGVRPYEQYF
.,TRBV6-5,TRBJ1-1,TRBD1,TGTGCCAGCAGTTCCGGACAGGGGAACACTGAAGCTTTCTTT,CASSSGQGNTEAFF
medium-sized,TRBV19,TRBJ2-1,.,TGTGCCAGTAGCCTCGAGAGGTTTGGTAGCAATGAGCAGTTCTTC,CASSLERFGSNEQFF
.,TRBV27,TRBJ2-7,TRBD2,TGTGCCAGTTCCCCTAGCGGGAGTTTCCACGAGCAGTACTTC,CASSPSGSFHEQYF
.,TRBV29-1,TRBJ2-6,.,TGCAGCGTTGTGGGGACTGGATTGACCTCTGGGGCCAACGTCCTGACTTTC,CSVVGTGLTSGANVLTF
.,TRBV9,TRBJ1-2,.,TGTGCCAGCAGCGTAGCTAGGAGGGGAGGTGGTGGCTACACCTTC,CASSVARRGGGGYTF
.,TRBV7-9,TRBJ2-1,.,TGTGCCAGCAGTTCCCAGGGCAATGAGCAGTTCTTC,CASSSQGNEQFF
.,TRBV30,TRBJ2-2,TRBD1,TGTGCCTGGAGTACAGGGGTCACCGGGGAGCTGTTTTTT,CAWSTGVTGELFF